This T cell receptor beta chain was sequenced in a study of beta chain features in type 1 diabetes. Expressed TCRB transcripts were sequenced because the entire RNA isolate underwent reverse transcription. Data came from immunoSEQ multiplex PCR; TCRdb stores just in-frame clones and leaves some out. This sample carries under 450,000 clones, about 16% of them seen once, and the ten largest clones take approximately 0.02%. The CDR3 runs to 12 residues. The V end lost 10 bases, the J end lost 3 bases, and 12 bases lay between the germline ends. Looked up from germline, CDR1 is SEHNR and CDR2 is FQNEAQ (reference sequence). This clone was counted between two and nine times.

The V call is TRBV7-9, the J call TRBJ1-1; perhaps TRBD1 as D (6 bases). The origin of this receptor is a woman aged 18-29 years in good health. Sequencing was done on a sample of naive CD4+ T cells from blood. CDR3 sequence (DNA): TGTGCCATACGTCCAGGGGACACTGAAGCTTTCTTT. It translates to CAIRPGDTEAFF.